This T cell receptor (beta chain) was found in a study of shared T cell receptors in the human thymus. Germline V gene sequence: CDR1 MNHNS, CDR2 SASEGT. The V and J ends lost 3 bases and 0 bases, in that order; junction bases with no gene match: 0. CDR3 length: 15 residues. The repertoire was sequenced with immunoSEQ multiplex PCR; TCRdb's copy has only in-frame clones and lacks some. The sample yields more than 550,000 clones, around 85% seen once. These data are also associated with another study on human thymus T cells. From that report: The donors were infants in Finland with congenital heart defects, otherwise immunologically healthy. Resections from corrective heart surgery supplied the thymus tissue. Within thymic and blood repertoires, V and J gene usage appeared to be biased. Related research described thymic repertoires that were highly overlapping among unrelated individuals.

The sample taken for sequencing was thymocytes. The clonotype originates from a girl under three years old with a congenital heart defect. The rearrangement links TRBV6-1 to TRBJ2-4; 9 bases are a match to TRBD1. The CDR3 loop reads CASSEGQGAKNIQYF. DNA for the CDR3: TGTGCCAGCAGTGAGGGACAGGGAGCCAAAAACATTCAGTACTTC.